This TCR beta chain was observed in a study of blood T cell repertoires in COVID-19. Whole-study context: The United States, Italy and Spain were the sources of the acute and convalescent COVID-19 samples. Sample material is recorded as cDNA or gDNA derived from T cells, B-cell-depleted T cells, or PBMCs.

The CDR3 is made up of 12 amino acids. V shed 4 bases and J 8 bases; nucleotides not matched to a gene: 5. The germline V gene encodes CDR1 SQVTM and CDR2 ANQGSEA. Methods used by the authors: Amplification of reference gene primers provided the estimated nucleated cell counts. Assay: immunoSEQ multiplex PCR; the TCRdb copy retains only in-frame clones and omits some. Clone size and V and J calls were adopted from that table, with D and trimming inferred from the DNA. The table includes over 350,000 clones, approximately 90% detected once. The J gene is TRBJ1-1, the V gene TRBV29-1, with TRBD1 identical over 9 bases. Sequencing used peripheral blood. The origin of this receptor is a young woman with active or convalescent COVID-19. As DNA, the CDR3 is TGCAGCGTTGGGACAGGGGCTTTGGAAGCTTTCTTT. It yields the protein CSVGTGALEAFF.